The rows below give T cell receptor beta chains drawn from one sample of a study of blood T cells in healthy people across ages. TCRdb processed the 5' RACE reads anew with MiXCR; each CDR3 protein has one entry. Of around 710,000 distinct CDR3 sequences in the sample, around 40% were seen once. The sequenced material came from blood. These receptors were obtained from an older woman in good health. The CDR3 runs from the conserved cysteine through the conserved F or W. The D gene is left open where the match is weak. Not all rows give a size; the values are once, few, many and, for expanded clones, a class.

v_call	j_call	d_call	clone_size	cdr3_nt	cdr3_aa
TRBV28	TRBJ2-7	TRBD2	few	TGTGCCAGCAGCTATACTCTAGCGGACTACGAGCAGTACTTC	CASSYTLADYEQYF
TRBV20-1	TRBJ2-7	TRBD2	.	TGCAGTGCGACCGGGACTAGCGGGAGAGGGGGAAGCGACCAGTACTTC	CSATGTSGRGGSDQYF
TRBV25-1	TRBJ2-3	TRBD1	.	TGTGCCAGCAGTGAACGACAGGGGAGCACAGATACGCAGTATTTT	CASSERQGSTDTQYF
TRBV20-1	TRBJ1-1	.	.	TGCAGTGCTATGGGGCGAGGGTGGAGCACTGAAGCTTTCTTT	CSAMGRGWSTEAFF
TRBV9	TRBJ1-2	.	.	TGTGCCAGCAGCCCACAGGACTCGCTGGGCGGCTACACCTTC	CASSPQDSLGGYTF
TRBV19	TRBJ2-1	TRBD2	.	TGTGCCAGTAGTATTGACCTGCCCGGACTAGCGGGAAAGGATGAGCAGTTCTTC	CASSIDLPGLAGKDEQFF
TRBV25-1	TRBJ1-4	.	few	TGTGCCAGCAGTGAACTACAGGGACTTAATGAAAAACTGTTTTTT	CASSELQGLNEKLFF
TRBV24-1	TRBJ2-4	TRBD1	.	TGTGCCACCAGTGAGGCGGGACAGGGGACAGACATTCAGTACTTC	CATSEAGQGTDIQYF
TRBV4-2	TRBJ2-5	.	.	TGTGCCAGCAGACCTGACTTACGCACCCAAGAGACCCAGTACTTC	CASRPDLRTQETQYF
TRBV7-9	TRBJ1-3	TRBD1	.	TGTGCCACCCGGGACAGAGGAAACACCATATATTTT	CATRDRGNTIYF
TRBV3-1	TRBJ2-5	.	few	TGTGCCACTGTTGGGGCGGGAGAGACCCAGTACTTC	CATVGAGETQYF
TRBV3-1	TRBJ2-5	TRBD1	.	TGTGCCAGCAGCCAAGATCGACAGGGCCGGGAGACCCAGTACTTC	CASSQDRQGRETQYF
TRBV6-2/TRBV6-3	TRBJ2-5	TRBD1	.	TGTGCCAGCAGTTTGGCTGGGACAGGATCAGAGACCCAGTACTTC	CASSLAGTGSETQYF
TRBV7-3	TRBJ1-6	.	.	TGTGCCAGCAGCTTAATCGGCGGGGGTCTTGGAAATTCACCCCTCCACTTT	CASSLIGGGLGNSPLHF
TRBV7-2	TRBJ2-1	.	.	TGTGCCAGCAGCACCTTAAGGGAGCAGTTCTTC	CASSTLREQFF
TRBV3-1	TRBJ2-7	TRBD2	.	TGTGCCAGCAGCCCGTTGAGCGGGGGGGCCCCGAACGAGCAGTACTTC	CASSPLSGGAPNEQYF
TRBV5-1	TRBJ1-2	.	few	TGCGCCAGCAGCTTGAGGCAGGAGTACTATGGCTACACCTTC	CASSLRQEYYGYTF
TRBV6-1	TRBJ2-4	TRBD1	.	TGTGCCGGCTGTAGGGGACAGACCCCAGAGACCCTGTACTTC	CAGCRGQTPETLYF
TRBV9	TRBJ2-7	.	.	TGTGCCAGCAGCGTAGAGGGTCGGGGCCCCTACGAGCAGTACTTC	CASSVEGRGPYEQYF
TRBV7-9	TRBJ2-7	.	.	TGTGCCAGCAGCTTCGAAAGCGCCGTGTTCTACGAGCAGTACTTC	CASSFESAVFYEQYF
TRBV7-8	TRBJ1-1	.	few	TGTGCCAGCAGCTTTGTTTCCACTGAAGCTTTCTTT	CASSFVSTEAFF